The entry below describes one T cell receptor beta chain. The antigen remains undetermined. This sample was taken from a study of cytomegalovirus exposure and HLA in healthy donors. Study-wide results and caveats: Reportedly, fewer N-insertions than the roughly 700-donor mean appeared in an Asian-associated ancestry cluster in a later analysis. Cytomegalovirus-associated TCR beta chains were listed, numbering 150 to 200. Rarity marked most TCR sequences, yet some public TCRs occurred in many donors. Later, an analysis showed that TCR beta chains associated with HLA were more clonally expanded than others that were equally common.

PCR involved 60 Vbeta and 13 Jbeta primers. Profiling relied on immunoSEQ multiplex PCR, and the TCRdb table lists in-frame clones only, not all of them. The table shows 140,000 to 150,000 clones, with over 60% occurring only once. The CDR3 consists of 15 residues. The germline gives CDR1 MNHNY, CDR2 SVGAGI (reference sequence). The ends were cut back, 2 bases at V and 0 bases at J, with 5 bases in the middle. The chain joins TRBV6-6 to TRBJ2-6, with TRBD2 as a possible D gene (5 bases). Sequences were obtained from PBMCs. This clonotype was sampled from a woman in her late teens or twenties in good health and CMV-seronegative. CDR3 region: CASSYAGSGANVLTF. CDR3 nucleotides: TGTGCCAGCAGTTACGCGGGCTCTGGGGCCAACGTCCTGACTTTC.